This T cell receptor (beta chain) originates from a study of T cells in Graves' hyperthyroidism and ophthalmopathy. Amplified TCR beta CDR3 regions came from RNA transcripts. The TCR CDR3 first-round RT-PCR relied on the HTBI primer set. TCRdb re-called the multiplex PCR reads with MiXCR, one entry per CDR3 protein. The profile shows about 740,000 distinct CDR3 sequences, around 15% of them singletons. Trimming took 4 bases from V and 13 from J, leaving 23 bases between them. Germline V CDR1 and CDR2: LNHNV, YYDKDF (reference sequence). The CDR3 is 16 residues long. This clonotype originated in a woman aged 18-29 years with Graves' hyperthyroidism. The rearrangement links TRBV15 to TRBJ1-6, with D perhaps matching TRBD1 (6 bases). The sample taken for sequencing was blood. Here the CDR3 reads CATSTLPTGLKRPLHF. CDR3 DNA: TGTGCCACCAGCACCCTTCCGACAGGCCTGAAGAGGCCCCTCCACTTT.